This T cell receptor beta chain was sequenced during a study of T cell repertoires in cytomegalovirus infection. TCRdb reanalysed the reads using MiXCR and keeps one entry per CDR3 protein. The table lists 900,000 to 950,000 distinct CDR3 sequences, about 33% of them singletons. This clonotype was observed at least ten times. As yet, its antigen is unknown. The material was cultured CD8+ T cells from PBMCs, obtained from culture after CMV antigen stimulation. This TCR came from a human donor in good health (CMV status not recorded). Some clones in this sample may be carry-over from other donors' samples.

The CDR3: CASSYPYTGELFF. For the CDR3, the DNA is TGTGCCAGCAGTTACCCGTACACCGGGGAGCTGTTTTTT. The J gene is TRBJ2-2, the V gene TRBV6-5; no definite D call. The V end lost 2 bases, the J end lost 3 bases, and 4 bases lay between the germline ends. The CDR3 is 13 residues long. Germline V gives CDR1 MNHEY, CDR2 SVGAGI.